The 25 T cell receptor beta chains below all came from one sample that was sequenced in a study of shared T cell receptors in the human thymus. The method was immunoSEQ multiplex PCR; TCRdb's version includes in-frame clones alone and lacks a portion of them. Counted here are roughly 500,000 clones, about 84% occurring once; the ten biggest clones make up roughly 0.013%. In addition, the sample was reused for a study of human thymus T cells.

The sequenced sample was thymocytes. Receptor source: a boy in the first two years of life with a congenital heart defect.

The CDR3 DNA reads TGTGCCAGCAGATCCCCAACTAGCGGGAGTACGACAGATACGCAGTATTTT. Its translation is CASRSPTSGSTTDTQYF. The chain recombines TRBV27 with TRBJ2-3; TRBD2 matches at 11 bases. V shed 6 bases, J shed 3 bases, and the junction held 11 bases outside the gene matches. Germline assignment: CDR1 MNHEY and CDR2 SMNVEV (reference sequence). The CDR3 is 17 amino acids.

This sequence joins TRBV4-3 and TRBJ2-5; the D gene is possibly TRBD2 (6 bases). The CDR3 runs to 17 residues. Germline V gene lookup returns CDR1 LGHNA and CDR2 YSLEER. V was clipped by 4 bases and J by 2 bases, with 20 bases between them. In DNA, the CDR3 is TGCGCCAGCAGCCCAAGGGTGAGGGAGGAAAGTCAAGAGACCCAGTACTTC. The encoded protein is CASSPRVREESQETQYF.

This clone showed up just a few times. The V and J genes are TRBV18 and TRBJ2-5; D not certain. The germline V gene encodes CDR1 KGHSH and CDR2 LQKENI. The V end was cut by 2 bases, the J end by 5 bases, with 9 bases between. This CDR3 comprises 13 residues. The CDR3: CASSPRDNETQYF. The CDR3 DNA follows: TGTGCCAGCTCACCAAGAGACAATGAGACCCAGTACTTC.

This chain connects TRBV14 to TRBJ1-3; 12 positions agree with TRBD1. CDR1 is SGHDN and CDR2 is FVKESK in the germline V gene. There are 19 residues in the CDR3. V trimming: 4 bases; J trimming: 2 bases; junction bases outside the gene matches: 12. The CDR3 loop reads CASSLRGRGTGGPGNTIYF. The CDR3 DNA reads TGTGCCAGCAGCCTACGCGGCCGGGGGACAGGGGGCCCTGGAAACACCATATATTTT.

V is TRBV11-3 and J is TRBJ2-7, with 9 bases fitting TRBD2. The CDR3 has 16 amino acids. Looked up from germline, CDR1 is SGHNT and CDR2 is YENEEA. V lost 8 bases, J lost 2 bases, and 13 bases stayed unmatched. CDR3 residues: CASGNPRGTSPYEQYF. The CDR3 coding sequence is TGTGCCAGCGGAAACCCCCGGGGGACTAGCCCCTACGAGCAGTACTTC. The full variable domain, completed using reference TRBV11-3 and TRBJ2-7, is EAGVVQSPRYKIIEKKQPVAFWCNPISGHNTLYWYLQNLGQGPELLIRYENEEAVDDSQLPKDRFSAERLKGVDSTLKIQPAELGDSAVYLCASGNPRGTSPYEQYFGPGTRLTVT.

V usage is TRBV30 and J usage is TRBJ1-6; D call uncertain. The CDR3 has 17 amino acids. Between the trimmed V and J ends, which lost 0 bases and 9 bases, there was a span of 21 bases. In germline, CDR1 is GTSNPN, CDR2 SVGIG (reference sequence). In DNA form, the CDR3 reads TGTGCCTGGAGTGTTAGGGAAACCGGGGATATAGGTTCACCCCTCCACTTT. It is translated as CAWSVRETGDIGSPLHF.

The chain combines TRBV14 with TRBJ2-7; TRBD2 might be the D (5 bases). Germline V CDR1 and CDR2: SGHDN, FVKESK. V lost 1 base to trimming and J lost 6 bases, with 19 bases between them. The CDR3 length is 16 residues. CDR3 protein: CASSQVGLADPGEQYF. CDR3 DNA: TGTGCCAGCAGCCAAGTAGGCCTAGCCGATCCGGGCGAGCAGTACTTC.

A note on this clone: Mismatch with germline at one junction end may stem from a read error. The rearrangement joins TRBV5-1 to TRBJ2-1, with 8 nucleotides matching TRBD2. Germline CDR1 SGHRS, CDR2 YFSETQ. The CDR3 totals 16 residues. The CDR3 DNA is TGCGTCAGCAGCTCCCCAGAGCGGGAGACCTACAATGAGCAGTTCTTC. The encoded protein is CVSSSPERETYNEQFF.

V is TRBV4-1 and J is TRBJ2-1; TRBD2 aligns across 8 bases. CDR1 and CDR2 from the germline V gene are MGHRA and YSYEKL. CDR3 length equals 14 residues. V lost 4 bases and J lost 5; bases outside the gene matches: 4. For the CDR3, the DNA is TGCGCCAGCAGCCTAACTAGCGGCCACAATGAGCAGTTCTTC. Amino acid sequence: CASSLTSGHNEQFF.

This sequence joins TRBV5-1 and TRBJ2-7; D gene ambiguous. Germline V lookup: CDR1 SGHRS, CDR2 YFSETQ. The length of the CDR3 is 14 residues. Trimming took 1 base from V and 5 from J, leaving 13 bases between them. The CDR3 DNA reads TGCGCCAGCAGCTTGCACAGAGAGTCGAACGAGCAGTACTTC. This sequence encodes CASSLHRESNEQYF.

This clone was seen more than once but under ten times. The chain couples TRBV9 to TRBJ2-2; TRBD2 matches 9 bases. The CDR3 runs 15 residues. CDR1 and CDR2 from the germline V gene are SGDLS and YYNGEE. V shed 3 bases, J shed 4 bases, and the junction held 4 bases outside the gene matches. The CDR3 reads CASSALAGGTGELFF. CDR3 DNA sequence: TGTGCCAGCAGCGCACTAGCGGGCGGCACCGGGGAGCTGTTTTTT.

The CDR3 protein is CASSWTSGGPYEQYF. The CDR3 DNA sequence: TGTGCCAGCAGCTGGACTAGCGGGGGACCCTACGAGCAGTACTTC. The rearrangement uses TRBV11-2 and TRBJ2-7, with 13 bases identical to TRBD2. Germline loops: CDR1 SGHAT, CDR2 FQNNGV. The CDR3 has 15 amino acids. Trimming removed 4 bases from V and 2 bases from J; junction bases left unmatched: 2.

This clone has only a few counts. The rearrangement links TRBV11-3 to TRBJ2-3; 9 bases map to TRBD2. The germline V gene encodes CDR1 SGHNT and CDR2 YENEEA. With V trimmed by 2 bases and J by 6 bases, 9 bases remained unmatched. The CDR3 runs to 16 residues. In DNA, the CDR3 is TGTGCCAGCAGCTTACCGCTAGCGGGGTCCAGGGATACGCAGTATTTT. Amino acids: CASSLPLAGSRDTQYF.

The gene calls are TRBV4-2 and TRBJ1-4; tentative D call: TRBD1 (5 bases). The V and J ends lost 1 base and 7 bases respectively, with 22 bases between them. Germline values: CDR1 LGHNA, CDR2 YNFKEQ. CDR3 length equals 18 residues. The CDR3 protein is CASSQGGLDRWSGEKLFF. The CDR3 DNA reads as TGTGCCAGCAGCCAAGGGGGACTGGACCGGTGGTCGGGTGAAAAACTGTTTTTT.

There are a few counts of this clone. V gene TRBV2 combines with J gene TRBJ2-1; 9 bases align to TRBD2. J was trimmed by 9 bases and V by 6 bases; bases with no gene match: 15. Germline lookup yields CDR1 SNHLY and CDR2 FYNNEI. The CDR3 consists of 16 residues. The CDR3 nucleotides read TGTGCCAGCAGCCAAGCGGGAGGCTCCCCGAGGGGTGAGCAGTTCTTC. Its protein is CASSQAGGSPRGEQFF.

V usage is TRBV14 and J usage is TRBJ2-7, with D unclear. V lost 1 base and J lost 5, with 12 bases in between. CDR1 is SGHDN and CDR2 is FVKESK in the germline V gene. The length of the CDR3 is 14 residues. CDR3 sequence reads: CASSQAPRKNEQYF. CDR3 in DNA: TGTGCCAGCAGCCAAGCCCCCAGGAAGAACGAGCAGTACTTC.

This rearrangement joins TRBV6-1 to TRBJ1-3; no definite D call. The CDR3 spans 14 residues. Germline CDR1 and CDR2: MNHNS and SASEGT. V dropped 8 bases and J dropped 1 base, with 12 bases sitting between them. The CDR3 DNA follows: TGTGCCAGCCGAGCGCCGGGTTCTGGAAACACCATATATTTT. Translating it yields CASRAPGSGNTIYF.

The V call is TRBV5-1, the J call TRBJ2-7; TRBD1 matches at 7 bases. The CDR3 is 14 amino acids. From germline, CDR1 is SGHRS and CDR2 YFSETQ. The V gene end was trimmed by 4 bases and the J gene end by 7 bases; junction bases not matched to a gene: 11. The CDR3 nucleotides read TGCGCCAGCAGCCGACAGGGACCTTGGGTAGAGCAGTACTTC. Residues: CASSRQGPWVEQYF.

Of note for this clone: Other DNA sequences from this sample encode an identical CDR3 as well. The V and J genes are TRBV28 and TRBJ1-5, with D possibly being TRBD1 (6 bases). V was shortened by 6 bases and J by 5 bases, with 11 bases between the two germline ends. Germline V gene data show CDR1 as MDHEN and CDR2 as SYDVKM. The CDR3 consists of 13 residues. The chain's CDR3 is CASRSGADQPQHF. DNA for the CDR3: TGTGCCAGCAGGTCAGGGGCCGATCAGCCCCAGCATTTT.

This chain joins TRBV2 and TRBJ2-5, with 9 bases fitting TRBD1. CDR3 size: 13 residues. V was pared by 9 bases and J by 4 bases, with 6 bases of the junction left unmatched. Germline CDR1 and CDR2: SNHLY and FYNNEI. The CDR3 DNA reads as TGTGCCAGAGAGATGGACAGGGGAGAGACCCAGTACTTC. Its protein is CAREMDRGETQYF.

The V and J genes are TRBV29-1 and TRBJ2-1; 9 bases agree with TRBD1. The junction had 5 bases not matched to a gene; V was cut back by 6 bases and J by 8 bases. The CDR3 extends over 12 amino acids. The V gene's germline CDR1 is SQVTM and CDR2 ANQGSEA. CDR3 protein: CSVEDRGDEQFF. The CDR3, as DNA: TGCAGCGTAGAGGACAGGGGCGATGAGCAGTTCTTC.

This clone was counted only a few times. The rearrangement uses TRBV2 and TRBJ1-3; TRBD1 matches 8 bases. The V and J ends lost 4 bases and 3 bases, in that order; junction bases with no gene match: 5. The CDR3 covers 15 residues. CDR1 is SNHLY and CDR2 is FYNNEI in the germline V gene. CDR3 residues: CASSGGTGIGNTIYF. The CDR3 DNA reads TGTGCCAGCAGTGGTGGGACAGGCATTGGAAACACCATATATTTT.

V gene TRBV7-9 combines with J gene TRBJ1-2; 7 bases are a match to TRBD1. The CDR3 covers 17 residues. Germline V lookup: CDR1 SEHNR, CDR2 FQNEAQ (reference sequence). The trim removed 3 bases at V and 0 bases at J, leaving 10 bases unmatched. In DNA, the CDR3 is TGTGCCAGCAGCTTGGGAGGACAGGCCGAAGCTAACTATGGCTACACCTTC. Protein: CASSLGGQAEANYGYTF.

The J gene is TRBJ1-2, the V gene TRBV5-6; 9 bases fit TRBD1. Per the germline V gene, CDR1 is SGHDT and CDR2 is YYEEEE. The CDR3 contains 19 residues. The V gene end was trimmed by 1 base and the J gene end by 6 bases; junction bases not matched to a gene: 19. The CDR3 is CASSLPDRGGGKEFNGYTF. The CDR3 DNA follows: TGTGCCAGCAGCTTGCCGGACAGGGGAGGCGGTAAGGAGTTCAATGGCTACACCTTC. The full variable domain, with the rest looked up from reference TRBV5-6 and TRBJ1-2, is DAGVTQSPTHLIKTRGQQVTLRCSPKSGHDTVSWYQQALGQGPQFIFQYYEEEERQRGNFPDRFSGHQFPNYSSELNVNALLLGDSALYLCASSLPDRGGGKEFNGYTFGSGTRLTVV.

The chain uses TRBV4-1 and TRBJ1-1; 8 positions agree with TRBD1. J was trimmed by 0 bases and V by 4 bases; bases with no gene match: 4. The CDR3 length is 15 residues. CDR1 is MGHRA, CDR2 YSYEKL, per germline. This CDR3 reads CASSLSDRVNTEAFF. The CDR3 bases are TGCGCCAGCAGCCTTTCGGACAGGGTGAACACTGAAGCTTTCTTT.